What follows is one T cell receptor beta chain and its context. Its antigen remains unknown. The sample originates from a study of PD-1 blockade in classical Hodgkin lymphoma. Sequencing used immunoSEQ multiplex PCR; TCRdb keeps in-frame clones, though not all of them. The profile covers under 45,000 clones, with around 75% appearing a single time and 20% to 25% taken by the ten largest. Brentuximab vedotin exposure varied among the patients, all of whom had relapsed after autologous stem cell transplantation. V was cut by 10 bases and J by 2 bases, with 17 bases left in between. The germline gives CDR1 MNHEY, CDR2 SMNVEV (reference sequence). This CDR3 spans 15 amino acids. Points from the study as a whole: Newly diagnosed patients reportedly had lower baseline TCR diversity than healthy donors. Differences between repertoires have undefined causes, possibly disease activity or prior therapy. The study found complete responders had baseline diversity similar to newly diagnosed patients.

V is TRBV27 and J is TRBJ2-2; D perhaps matches TRBD2 (5 bases). The sequence was collected from a human donor with classical Hodgkin lymphoma. The specimen comprised peripheral blood mononuclear cells (PBMCs), sampled at baseline. The CDR3 protein is CATSGSLLNTGELFF. The CDR3, as DNA: TGTGCCACCTCGGGGTCCCTTTTAAACACCGGGGAGCTGTTTTTT.